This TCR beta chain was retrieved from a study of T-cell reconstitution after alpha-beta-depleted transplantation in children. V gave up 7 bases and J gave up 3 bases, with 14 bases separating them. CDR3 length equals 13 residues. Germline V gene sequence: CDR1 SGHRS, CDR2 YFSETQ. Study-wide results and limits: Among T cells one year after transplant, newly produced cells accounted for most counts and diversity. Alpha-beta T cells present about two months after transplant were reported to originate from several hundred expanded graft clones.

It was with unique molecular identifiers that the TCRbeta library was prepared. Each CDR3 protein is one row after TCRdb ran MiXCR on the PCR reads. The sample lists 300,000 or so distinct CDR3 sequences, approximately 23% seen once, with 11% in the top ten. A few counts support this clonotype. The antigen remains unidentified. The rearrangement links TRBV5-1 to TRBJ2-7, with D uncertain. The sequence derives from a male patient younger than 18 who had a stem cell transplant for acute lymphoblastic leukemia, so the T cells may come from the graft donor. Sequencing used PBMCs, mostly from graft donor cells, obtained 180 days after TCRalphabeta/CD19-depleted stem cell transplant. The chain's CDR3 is CASGRDPLYEQYF. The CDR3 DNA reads TGCGCCAGCGGAAGAGACCCCCTCTACGAGCAGTACTTC.